This TCR beta chain was recorded in a study of shared clonotypes between healthy human individuals. Study-wide findings and caveats: With a handful of donors compared, about 5% of naive CD4 clonotypes were shared. Among donors, the sharing of clonotypes was expected to be influenced by sequencing depth.

V was shortened by 6 bases and J by 4 bases, with 15 bases between the two germline ends. CDR3 size: 14 residues. Germline CDR1 is SNHLY and CDR2 is FYNNEI. Here immunoSEQ multiplex PCR was the method, and the copy in TCRdb shows in-frame clones only, minus some. The sample yields roughly 2.6 million clones, more than 80% seen once. As to this clone: Its antigen is not known.

The rearrangement uses TRBV2 and TRBJ2-5; D gene ambiguous. The clonotype was recovered from a young man in good health. Sequencing input: naive CD4+ T cells sorted from blood. Subset described: CD45RA+ positively selected. CDR3 amino acids: CASSVISQLETQYF. The DNA of the CDR3 is TGTGCCAGCAGCGTCATTAGCCAGCTAGAGACCCAGTACTTC.